One sample yielded the 21 T cell receptor beta chains listed below, sequenced in a study of identical twins. From the 5' RACE reads, TCRdb called clonotypes with MiXCR, one entry per CDR3 protein. The sample includes approximately 890,000 distinct CDR3 sequences, 12% of them seen just once. The sample was also linked to a second study, of yellow fever vaccine responses in identical twins.

Sequencing input: PBMCs. The receptors originated from a woman between 18 and 29 years old in good health.

The sample holds a few counts of this clonotype. This sequence joins TRBV19 and TRBJ1-1, with 9 bases fitting TRBD1. The V gene end was trimmed by 6 bases and the J gene end by 3 bases; junction bases not matched to a gene: 5. There are 14 residues in the CDR3. CDR1 is LNHDA, CDR2 SQIVND, per germline (reference sequence). For the CDR3, the DNA is TGTGCCAGTAGGTCCTGGACAGGGGACACTGAAGCTTTCTTT. Protein: CASRSWTGDTEAFF.

This clonotype was detected only a few times. V and J are TRBV12-5 and TRBJ1-1; a weak D match, TRBD1 (5 bases). Germline V gene data show CDR1 as LGHNT and CDR2 as FRNRAP. This CDR3 comprises 13 residues. The V end was cut by 5 bases, the J end by 4 bases, with 11 bases between. The CDR3 is CASGLAGGTEAFF. The CDR3 DNA follows: TGTGCTAGTGGTCTCGCGGGGGGCACTGAAGCTTTCTTT.

This clonotype showed up many times. The chain recombines TRBV28 with TRBJ2-3; TRBD2 matches at 7 bases. Germline loops: CDR1 MDHEN, CDR2 SYDVKM. This CDR3 has 14 residues. V shed 6 bases, J shed 3 bases, and the junction held 6 bases outside the gene matches. The CDR3 bases are TGTGCCAGCAGGGGCGGGAGTCCTACAGATACGCAGTATTTT. Translated, it gives CASRGGSPTDTQYF.

V is TRBV6-5 and J is TRBJ2-3; perhaps TRBD2 as D (6 bases). Germline V lookup: CDR1 MNHEY, CDR2 SVGAGI. V shed 4 bases and J shed 1 base, with 15 bases lying between them. This CDR3 is built from 16 residues. CDR3 sequence reads: CASSSRGTPGTDTQYF. The CDR3 region has the DNA TGTGCCAGCAGTTCCCGGGGGACTCCTGGCACAGATACGCAGTATTTT.

The chain joins TRBV7-2 to TRBJ2-7; TRBD2 agrees at 10 bases. Germline V gene data show CDR1 as SGHTA and CDR2 as FQGNSA. CDR3 size: 15 residues. J was trimmed by 4 bases and V by 4 bases; bases with no gene match: 7. CDR3 protein: CASSSVGLATYEQYF. Written as DNA, the CDR3 is TGTGCCAGCAGCTCCGTGGGACTAGCGACATACGAGCAGTACTTC.

The CDR3 DNA sequence: TGTGCCAGCAGCCACCCCGGTCGGGGGAGCTCCTACAATGAGCAGTTCTTC. Its protein product is CASSHPGRGSSYNEQFF. The V call is TRBV3-1, the J call TRBJ2-1; tentative D call: TRBD2 (6 bases). The CDR3 extends over 17 amino acids. V lost 3 bases, J lost 0 bases, and 15 bases lay in between. The germline V gene has CDR1 LGHDT and CDR2 YNNKEL (reference sequence).

This clonotype has more than one count but fewer than ten. CDR3 bases: TGTGCCAGCAGAAAACCTGCGGGACAGGGGGTGACCATGAACACTGAAGCTTTCTTT. Translation gives CASRKPAGQGVTMNTEAFF. V and J are TRBV11-1 and TRBJ1-1, with 11 bases lining up with TRBD1. The J segment lost 0 bases and the V segment lost 6 bases, leaving 15 bases of the junction unmatched. Germline loops: CDR1 SGHAT, CDR2 FQDESV (reference sequence). The CDR3 is made up of 19 amino acids.

The rearrangement uses TRBV10-3 and TRBJ1-1, with 9 bases matching TRBD1. CDR1 is ENHRY and CDR2 is SYGVKD in the germline V gene. The V gene end was trimmed by 3 bases and the J gene end by 2 bases; junction bases not matched to a gene: 7. The CDR3 totals 16 residues. The CDR3 here is CAISDGTGLSNTEAFF. The CDR3 DNA reads as TGTGCCATCAGTGATGGGACAGGGCTATCCAACACTGAAGCTTTCTTT.

V usage is TRBV3-1 and J usage is TRBJ2-1; D call uncertain. V was cut by 8 bases and J by 1 base, with 9 bases left in between. The germline V gene has CDR1 LGHDT and CDR2 YNNKEL (reference sequence). This CDR3 has 13 amino acids. The CDR3 here is CASGKRSYNEQFF. DNA for the CDR3: TGTGCCAGCGGAAAGAGGTCCTACAATGAGCAGTTCTTC.

The gene calls are TRBV7-9 and TRBJ1-1; D unresolved. The CDR3 spans 12 residues. CDR1 is SEHNR, CDR2 FQNEAQ, per germline (reference sequence). The ends were cut back, 4 bases at V and 6 bases at J, with 9 bases in the middle. The CDR3: CASSSQASEAFF. The CDR3 coding sequence is TGTGCCAGCAGCTCTCAGGCGTCTGAAGCTTTCTTT.

The chain has TRBV5-1 and TRBJ2-1; TRBD2 might be the D (6 bases). CDR3 size: 14 residues. Per the germline V gene, CDR1 is SGHRS and CDR2 is YFSETQ. The V end was cut by 6 bases, the J end by 8 bases, with 18 bases between. The CDR3 DNA reads as TGCGCCAGCACCTTAGGACTATCTGGCGATGAGCAGTTCTTC. Its translation is CASTLGLSGDEQFF.

This clonotype has just a few counts. This sequence may be a read error, since a much larger clone differs from it by one base. V gene TRBV6-5 combines with J gene TRBJ1-1; no clear D gene. This CDR3 is 13 amino acids long. Trimming left V 4 bases short and J 0 bases short, with 6 bases between. Germline CDR1 reads MNHEY; CDR2 reads SVGAGI. The CDR3 protein is CASSFQLNTEAFF. Here the CDR3 DNA reads TGTGCCAGCAGTTTTCAGCTGAACACTGAAGCTTTCTTT.

There are many counts of this clonotype. The chain uses TRBV7-2 and TRBJ1-3, with D unresolved. Germline V gene sequence: CDR1 SGHTA, CDR2 FQGNSA. CDR3 length: 13 residues. V was pared by 3 bases and J by 4 bases, with 7 bases between. CDR3 in amino acids: CASSFGVGNTIYF. The DNA for the CDR3 is TGTGCCAGCAGCTTTGGGGTCGGAAACACCATATATTTT.

This clonotype was recorded many times. This chain links TRBV27 with TRBJ2-3; 8 nucleotides agree with TRBD2. Germline values: CDR1 MNHEY, CDR2 SMNVEV (reference sequence). The ends lost 6 bases at V and 6 bases at J; junction bases unmatched: 2. The CDR3 has 12 residues. The CDR3 region has the DNA TGTGCCAGCAGATCGGGAGGGGATACGCAGTATTTT. Translating it yields CASRSGGDTQYF.

This clonotype showed up many times. The V and J genes are TRBV6-2 or TRBV6-3 and TRBJ1-5; 7 positions agree with TRBD1. This CDR3 contains 17 residues. Germline V gene data show CDR1 as MNHEY and CDR2 as SVGEGT. Unmatched junction bases numbered 15, after V lost 3 bases and J lost 7 bases. CDR3 sequence: CASSYRPGDRAKQPQHF. The CDR3 DNA sequence: TGTGCCAGCAGTTATAGGCCCGGAGACAGGGCAAAGCAGCCCCAGCATTTT.

This clonotype has a handful of counts. V is TRBV3-1 and J is TRBJ1-1; D gene unclear. The CDR3 consists of 13 residues. From germline, CDR1 is LGHDT and CDR2 YNNKEL (reference sequence). The V gene lost 0 bases and the J gene lost 10 bases, with 12 bases spanning the gap. CDR3 nucleotides: TGTGCCAGCAGCCAAGATTCCGGCTCCCCAGCTTTCTTT. Translation gives CASSQDSGSPAFF.

As DNA, the CDR3 is TGCGCCAGCAGCTTGGGGGACAGGGGTTACCCTGGGGCCAACGTCCTGACTTTC. Its translation: CASSLGDRGYPGANVLTF. The chain carries TRBV5-1 and TRBJ2-6, with 10 bases lining up with TRBD1. J lost 2 bases, V lost 0 bases, and 5 bases had no gene match. Germline V gene lookup returns CDR1 SGHRS and CDR2 YFSETQ. The CDR3 has 18 amino acids.

The rearrangement links TRBV20-1 to TRBJ2-1; D unresolved. The CDR3 runs to 14 residues. V was pared by 0 bases and J by 12 bases, with 18 bases between. Germline V gene data show CDR1 as DFQATT and CDR2 as SNEGSKA (reference sequence). DNA for the CDR3: TGCAGTGCTAGAGATCGGGTCTTCTCGGAACGGCAGTTCTTC. Protein: CSARDRVFSERQFF.

The CDR3 loop reads CSARQGGAGNTIYF. CDR3 DNA: TGCAGTGCTAGACAAGGGGGCGCTGGAAACACCATATATTTT. The gene calls are TRBV20-1 and TRBJ1-3; the match to TRBD1 covers 7 bases. The CDR3 spans 14 residues. CDR1 and CDR2 from the germline V gene are DFQATT and SNEGSKA (reference sequence). The junction had 3 bases not matched to a gene; V was cut back by 2 bases and J by 2 bases.

This clonotype was found a few times. The V call is TRBV10-3, the J call TRBJ1-1; D gene unclear. V gave up 3 bases and J gave up 3 bases, with 17 bases separating them. This CDR3 is 16 amino acids long. Germline-derived CDR1 and CDR2 are ENHRY and SYGVKD. CDR3 DNA sequence: TGTGCCATCAGTGACTCCCCTTCCTATCCAGACACTGAAGCTTTCTTT. Protein: CAISDSPSYPDTEAFF.

A few counts support this clonotype. This chain links TRBV20-1 with TRBJ1-2; 9 bases align to TRBD1. Germline CDR1 reads DFQATT; CDR2 reads SNEGSKA (reference sequence). This CDR3 comprises 13 residues. The J segment lost 7 bases and the V segment lost 3 bases, leaving 6 bases of the junction unmatched. The CDR3 spells CSARPGQGGGYTF. The CDR3 coding sequence is TGCAGTGCTAGGCCGGGACAGGGAGGTGGCTACACCTTC.